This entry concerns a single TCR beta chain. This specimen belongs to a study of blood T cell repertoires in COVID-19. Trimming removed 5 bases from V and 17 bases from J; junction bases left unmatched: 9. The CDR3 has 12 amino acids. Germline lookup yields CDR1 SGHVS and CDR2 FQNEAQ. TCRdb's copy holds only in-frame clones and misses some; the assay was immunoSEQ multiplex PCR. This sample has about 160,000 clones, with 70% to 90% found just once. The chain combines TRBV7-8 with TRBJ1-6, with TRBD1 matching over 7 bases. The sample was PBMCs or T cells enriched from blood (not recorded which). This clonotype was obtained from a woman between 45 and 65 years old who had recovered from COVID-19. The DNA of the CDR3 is TGTGCCAGCAGCCGGTTAGACAGGGTTATCCACTTT. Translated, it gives CASSRLDRVIHF.